A single sample gave rise to the 25 T cell receptor beta chains below, sequenced in a study of neurological immune-mediated disorders. One entry per CDR3 protein, called by TCRdb with MiXCR from the 5' RACE reads. The sample carries some 70,000 distinct CDR3 sequences, less than 5.5% recorded once. Material: PBMCs. Receptors were obtained from a man aged 30 to 39 with multiple sclerosis.

The V and J genes are TRBV6-6 and TRBJ2-4; D gene uncertain. This CDR3 comprises 13 residues. In germline, CDR1 is MNHNY, CDR2 SVGAGI (reference sequence). V lost 7 bases and J lost 2, with 9 bases in between. CDR3 loop: CASIGASKNIQYF. As DNA, the CDR3 is TGTGCCAGCATAGGAGCATCCAAAAACATTCAGTACTTC.

This clonotype was picked up many times. This chain links TRBV10-3 with TRBJ2-5; no clear D gene. Germline CDR1 ENHRY, CDR2 SYGVKD. V was cut by 5 bases and J by 3 bases, with 22 bases left in between. This CDR3 is built from 17 residues. The CDR3, as DNA: TGTGCCATCAGTAACGCTCAACTTTCTGCTGGAAAAGAGACCCAGTACTTC. Amino acids: CAISNAQLSAGKETQYF.

This clonotype showed up many times. The rearrangement links TRBV6-1 to TRBJ1-4, with D tentatively TRBD1 (5 bases). Germline lookup yields CDR1 MNHNS and CDR2 SASEGT. V was clipped by 2 bases and J by 4 bases, with 11 bases between them. The CDR3 length is 15 residues. This CDR3 reads CASSELDRDNEKLFF. CDR3 bases: TGTGCCAGCAGTGAACTCGACAGAGATAATGAAAAACTGTTTTTT.

This clonotype was seen repeatedly, ten times or more. The genes are TRBV12-3 or TRBV12-4 and TRBJ2-7; D is unresolved. Trimming cost V 8 bases and J 4 bases, with 18 bases left between them. The CDR3 runs 14 residues. The CDR3 region is CASRSSGSKYEQYF. The CDR3 coding sequence is TGTGCCAGCCGCTCCTCCGGGTCGAAGTACGAGCAGTACTTC.

This clonotype has at least ten counts. The gene calls are TRBV5-6 and TRBJ2-3; no reliable D call. V dropped 2 bases and J dropped 2 bases, with 18 bases sitting between them. The length of the CDR3 is 17 residues. CDR1 SGHDT and CDR2 YYEEEE come from the germline V gene. The CDR3 loop reads CASSFSSLRTLTDTQYF. The CDR3 region has the DNA TGTGCCAGCAGCTTCTCAAGCCTCAGGACCCTCACAGATACGCAGTATTTT.

V is TRBV29-1 and J is TRBJ2-2; D gene unclear. Germline V lookup: CDR1 SQVTM, CDR2 ANQGSEA. Between the trimmed V and J ends, which lost 2 bases and 1 base, there was a span of 5 bases. The CDR3 sequence is 13 residues long. The CDR3, as DNA: TGCAGCGTTGAATGGGGGAACACCGGGGAGCTGTTTTTT. This gives the protein CSVEWGNTGELFF.

This clonotype was recorded at least ten times. The J gene is TRBJ1-1, the V gene TRBV5-1; 7 positions agree with TRBD1. The germline gives CDR1 SGHRS, CDR2 YFSETQ. Losses at the gene ends were 3 bases for V and 6 bases for J; bases not matched to a gene: 11. The CDR3 consists of 15 residues. For the CDR3, the DNA is TGCGCCAGCAGCTCGGGAGACAGGGAAGCTTCTGAAGCTTTCTTT. It yields the protein CASSSGDREASEAFF.

There are many counts of this clonotype. The chain uses TRBV5-1 and TRBJ2-3; 10 positions match TRBD2. The length of the CDR3 is 16 residues. V trimming: 4 bases; J trimming: 1 base; junction bases outside the gene matches: 6. Germline V CDR1 and CDR2: SGHRS, YFSETQ. CDR3 in DNA: TGCGCCAGCAGCCGGTGGACTAGCGGACGCACAGATACGCAGTATTTT. Its translation: CASSRWTSGRTDTQYF. Based on the CDR3 plus reference TRBV5-1 and TRBJ2-3, the full variable domain is KAGVTQTPRYLIKTRGQQVTLSCSPISGHRSVSWYQQTPGQGLQFLFEYFSETQRNKGNFPGRFSGRQFSNSRSEMNVSTLELGDSALYLCASSRWTSGRTDTQYFGPGTRLTVL.

This clonotype was seen ten or more times. The chain joins TRBV7-9 to TRBJ2-2, with 8 bases aligning to TRBD1. After removal of 5 bases from V and 6 bases from J, the junction contained 14 bases not matched to a gene. CDR1 is SEHNR and CDR2 is FQNEAQ in the germline V gene (reference sequence). This CDR3 region has 17 residues. The CDR3 coding sequence is TGTGCCAGCAGCCGTCGGGGGCAGGGGGCCTACCCCGGGGAGCTGTTTTTT. Protein: CASSRRGQGAYPGELFF.

This clonotype was detected many times. CDR3 loop: CASGTGYGYTF. The CDR3, as DNA: TGTGCCAGCGGGACAGGGTATGGCTACACCTTC. The chain carries TRBV5-6 and TRBJ1-2, with TRBD1 identical over 9 bases. The CDR3 totals 11 residues. Trimming took 7 bases from V and 5 from J; bases not matched to a gene: 0. Looked up from germline, CDR1 is SGHDT and CDR2 is YYEEEE.

The table lists this clonotype with many counts. V and J are TRBV14 and TRBJ1-1; D is unresolved. The germline V gene has CDR1 SGHDN and CDR2 FVKESK. The CDR3 covers 16 residues. With 0 bases removed from V and 1 base from J, the gap between germline ends came to 12 bases. In DNA form, the CDR3 reads TGTGCCAGCAGCCAAGATAAGGCGCTTAGGAACACTGAAGCTTTCTTT. Translated: CASSQDKALRNTEAFF.

Many counts were recorded for this clonotype. J is TRBJ2-1 and V is TRBV2, with 9 bases fitting TRBD2. CDR1 SNHLY and CDR2 FYNNEI come from the germline V gene. The length of the CDR3 is 15 residues. J was trimmed by 3 bases and V by 2 bases; bases with no gene match: 2. CDR3 DNA sequence: TGTGCCAGCAGTGAATTGCGGGGGGGCTACAATGAGCAGTTCTTC. It translates to CASSELRGGYNEQFF. The variable domain in full, with the rest retrieved from reference TRBV2 and TRBJ2-1, is EPEVTQTPSHQVTQMGQEVILRCVPISNHLYFYWYRQILGQKVEFLVSFYNNEISEKSEIFDDQFSVERPDGSNFTLKIRSTKLEDSAMYFCASSELRGGYNEQFFGPGTRLTVL.

At least ten counts were recorded for this clonotype. V gene TRBV20-1 combines with J gene TRBJ2-3; TRBD2 agrees at 7 bases. CDR3 length equals 15 residues. Losses at the gene ends were 2 bases for V and 2 bases for J; bases not matched to a gene: 7. Germline V gives CDR1 DFQATT, CDR2 SNEGSKA (reference sequence). The CDR3 region has the DNA TGCAGTGCTAGACGACTAGCCCGCTTCACAGATACGCAGTATTTT. It specifies CSARRLARFTDTQYF.

This clonotype has a count of ten or more. The chain is built from TRBV11-2 and TRBJ1-2; D uncertain. Germline V gives CDR1 SGHAT, CDR2 FQNNGV. V gave up 4 bases and J gave up 4 bases, with 10 bases separating them. This CDR3 is built from 13 residues. CDR3 DNA: TGTGCCAGCAGCTCCGACGGGATCTATGGCTACACCTTC. Residues: CASSSDGIYGYTF.

This rearrangement joins TRBV12-3 or TRBV12-4 to TRBJ2-2; TRBD1 matches at 7 bases. The CDR3 runs 14 residues. V lost 5 bases to trimming and J lost 5 bases; unmatched junction nucleotides: 5. In DNA form, the CDR3 reads TGTGCCAGCAGTGAAGACAGGGAAACCGGGGAGCTGTTTTTT. Residues: CASSEDRETGELFF.

This clonotype was seen more than once but under ten times. The chain has TRBV11-2 and TRBJ2-7; TRBD1 matches at 9 bases. CDR1 is SGHAT and CDR2 is FQNNGV in the germline V gene. Trimming cost V 5 bases and J 3 bases; bases outside gene matches: 5. The CDR3 runs to 14 residues. The CDR3 nucleotides read TGTGCCAGCAGCCCCATGACAGGGGGCTACGAGCAGTACTTC. Protein product: CASSPMTGGYEQYF. The variable domain in full, completed from reference TRBV11-2 and TRBJ2-7, reads EAGVAQSPRYKIIEKRQSVAFWCNPISGHATLYWYQQILGQGPKLLIQFQNNGVVDDSQLPKDRFSAERLKGVDSTLKIQPAKLEDSAVYLCASSPMTGGYEQYFGPGTRLTVT.

This clonotype was seen a handful of times. The rearrangement uses TRBV15 and TRBJ1-2; no reliable D call. V was shortened by 0 bases and J by 4 bases, with 6 bases between the two germline ends. Per the germline V gene, CDR1 is LNHNV and CDR2 is YYDKDF (reference sequence). The CDR3 sequence is 13 residues long. Written as DNA, the CDR3 is TGTGCCACCAGCAGAGACCCCCTCTATGGCTACACCTTC. It is translated as CATSRDPLYGYTF.

This clonotype was detected only a few times. The chain recombines TRBV5-6 with TRBJ1-1; no definite D call. The CDR3 length is 12 residues. Germline V gene lookup returns CDR1 SGHDT and CDR2 YYEEEE. The ends were cut back, 3 bases at V and 8 bases at J, with 11 bases in the middle. CDR3 bases: TGTGCCAGCAGCTGGACCGTTGGGGAAGCTTTCTTT. Encoded protein: CASSWTVGEAFF.

This clonotype was seen more than once but under ten times. The chain combines TRBV5-1 with TRBJ1-1; a weak D match, TRBD1 (6 bases). V was pared by 4 bases and J by 3 bases, with 13 bases between. The germline gives CDR1 SGHRS, CDR2 YFSETQ. The CDR3 contains 14 residues. The CDR3 reads CASSPRGGYTEAFF. For the CDR3, the DNA is TGCGCCAGCAGCCCCAGGGGAGGATACACTGAAGCTTTCTTT.

This clonotype was counted ten times or more. The chain couples TRBV5-1 to TRBJ1-3; 7 nucleotides align to TRBD1. This CDR3 comprises 16 residues. CDR1 and CDR2 from the germline V gene are SGHRS and YFSETQ. J gave up 4 bases and V 5 bases, and 12 bases lay outside the gene matches. As DNA, the CDR3 is TGCGCCAGCAGTTTCGTTACGGGACAGCCAGGAAACACCATATATTTT. It encodes CASSFVTGQPGNTIYF.

This clonotype was seen many times. The V gene is TRBV5-1, the J gene TRBJ1-1; D is ambiguous. Germline V gene sequence: CDR1 SGHRS, CDR2 YFSETQ. V lost 3 bases and J 5 bases, leaving 23 bases between the germline ends. This CDR3 region has 17 residues. The DNA for the CDR3 is TGCGCCAGCAGCTACCGACCGGGTCCCCTTTTTGGAACTGAAGCTTTCTTT. Amino acids: CASSYRPGPLFGTEAFF.

There are many counts of this clonotype. The CDR3 region has the DNA TGTGCCAGCAGCTTAGCGGGACAGCCCTACGAGCAGTACTTC. It codes for CASSLAGQPYEQYF. V gene TRBV7-8 combines with J gene TRBJ2-7; 7 nucleotides agree with TRBD1. Trimming at V came to 0 bases and at J to 2 bases, leaving 1 base not matched to a gene. The germline V gene has CDR1 SGHVS and CDR2 FQNEAQ. The CDR3 is 14 amino acids.

This clonotype was counted between two and nine times. This chain joins TRBV10-3 and TRBJ2-7, with TRBD1 matching 8 bases. CDR3 length: 13 amino acids. The junction had 6 bases not matched to a gene; V was cut back by 4 bases and J by 7 bases. The germline CDR1 and CDR2 sequences are ENHRY and SYGVKD. For the CDR3, the DNA is TGTGCCATCAGTGGGACAGGGTACCAAGAGCAGTACGTC. Protein: CAISGTGYQEQYV.

This clonotype was seen ten or more times. The J gene is TRBJ2-2, the V gene TRBV12-3 or TRBV12-4, with a tentative D call TRBD1 (5 bases). V was trimmed by 1 base and J by 1 base, leaving 7 bases between them. The CDR3 sequence is 15 residues long. CDR3 nucleotide sequence: TGTGCCAGCAGTTTAGTCCAGGGGAACACCGGGGAGCTGTTTTTT. Amino acid sequence: CASSLVQGNTGELFF.

In its sample, this clonotype was seen a few times. This sequence joins TRBV12-3 or TRBV12-4 and TRBJ2-1; TRBD1 aligns across 7 bases. The trim removed 2 bases at V and 3 bases at J, leaving 13 bases unmatched. This CDR3 has 18 amino acids. CDR3 DNA: TGTGCCAGCAGTTTAAACAGGGGATCTCAACAAAGCTACAATGAGCAGTTCTTC. This codes for CASSLNRGSQQSYNEQFF.